Below, 10 T cell receptor beta chains from the same sample are listed, as sequenced in a study of T cell responses to AZD1222 COVID-19 vaccine. TCRdb's copy holds only in-frame clones and misses some; the assay was immunoSEQ multiplex PCR. The data show over 110,000 clones, over 75% seen once. The material sequenced was peripheral blood, taken on day 0 of AZD1222 vaccination. These receptor sequences come from an adult in good health.

The rearrangement links TRBV5-4 to TRBJ1-4; TRBD1 might be the D (5 bases). Looked up from germline, CDR1 is SGHNT and CDR2 is YYREEE (reference sequence). V gave up 3 bases and J gave up 7 bases, with 13 bases separating them. The CDR3 runs to 14 residues. The CDR3 DNA reads as TGTGCCAGCAGCTCCCAGGGACGAGGTGAAAAACTGTTTTTT. It is translated as CASSSQGRGEKLFF.

V and J are TRBV7-8 and TRBJ1-5; TRBD1 agrees at 7 bases. CDR1 and CDR2 (germline): SGHVS, FQNEAQ. Germline trimming cut 4 bases from V and 6 bases from J; bases unmatched to any gene: 12. The length of the CDR3 is 16 residues. CDR3 residues: CASSSHPQGGSQPQHF. The CDR3 DNA follows: TGTGCCAGCAGCTCCCACCCTCAGGGGGGGAGTCAGCCCCAGCATTTT.

This clone appeared once. This chain uses TRBV7-3 with TRBJ1-1, with TRBD1 identical over 8 bases. The germline CDR1 and CDR2 sequences are SGHTA and FQGTGA. V was clipped by 4 bases and J by 5 bases; unmatched bases: 6. The CDR3 extends over 14 amino acids. CDR3 sequence: CASSSQGAGTEAFF. In DNA, the CDR3 is TGTGCCAGCAGCTCGCAGGGGGCGGGGACTGAAGCTTTCTTT. Using reference TRBV7-3 and TRBJ1-1 for the parts outside the CDR3, the full variable domain is GAGVSQTPSNKVTEKGKYVELRCDPISGHTALYWYRQSLGQGPEFLIYFQGTGAADDSGLPNDRFFAVRPEGSVSTLKIQRTERGDSAVYLCASSSQGAGTEAFFGQGTRLTVV.

V and J are TRBV10-2 and TRBJ2-4; the D is unclear. Germline V gene data show CDR1 as WSHSY and CDR2 as SAAADI. The CDR3 contains 12 residues. Trimming removed 2 bases at V and 8 bases at J, with 7 bases between. The CDR3 region has the DNA TGCGCCAGCAGTGAGCGAAGACACATTCAGTACTTC. Translated: CASSERRHIQYF.

V is TRBV6-5 and J is TRBJ1-4; no definite D call. This CDR3 has 13 residues. V lost 2 bases and J 4 bases, leaving 5 bases between the germline ends. CDR1 and CDR2 (germline): MNHEY, SVGAGI. CDR3 region: CASSYDHNEKLFF. The CDR3 DNA reads TGTGCCAGCAGTTACGACCATAATGAAAAACTGTTTTTT.

The V call is TRBV5-1, the J call TRBJ2-1; a possible D gene is TRBD2 (6 bases). The germline V and J ends were trimmed by 5 bases and 7 bases, with 16 bases remaining between them. The V gene's germline CDR1 is SGHRS and CDR2 YFSETQ. CDR3 length: 14 residues. The CDR3 DNA sequence: TGCGCCAGCAGAACCGGGACTCAACTTAATGAGCAGTTCTTC. Residues: CASRTGTQLNEQFF.

The rearrangement joins TRBV6-5 to TRBJ2-7; TRBD1 matches 10 bases. CDR3 length equals 15 residues. V shed 5 bases, J shed 7 bases, and the junction held 11 bases outside the gene matches. The germline V gene encodes CDR1 MNHEY and CDR2 SVGAGI. The DNA of the CDR3 is TGTGCCAGCAGTCAGGACAGGGGGTTAACTTTAGAGCAGTACTTC. Translating gives CASSQDRGLTLEQYF.

This chain connects TRBV20-1 to TRBJ2-2; 8 nucleotides match TRBD1. CDR1 and CDR2 from the germline V gene are DFQATT and SNEGSKA (reference sequence). Trimming cost V 3 bases and J 4 bases; bases outside gene matches: 7. The CDR3 length is 15 residues. The CDR3 region has the DNA TGCAGTGCTAGTGACAGGGGAATATTCACCGGGGAGCTGTTTTTT. It codes for CSASDRGIFTGELFF.

This sequence joins TRBV5-5 and TRBJ1-5, with 9 bases matching TRBD1. V shed 0 bases, J shed 5 bases, and the junction held 3 bases outside the gene matches. Germline values: CDR1 SGHKS, CDR2 YYEKEE (reference sequence). This CDR3 comprises 15 residues. The CDR3 is CASSLAWTGDQPQHF. The CDR3 DNA sequence: TGTGCCAGCAGCTTGGCCTGGACAGGGGATCAGCCCCAGCATTTT.

This chain links TRBV6-5 with TRBJ1-6; D might be TRBD1 (5 bases). Germline-derived CDR1 and CDR2 are MNHEY and SVGAGI. With 6 bases removed from V and 4 bases from J, the gap between germline ends came to 13 bases. The CDR3 is 15 amino acids. CDR3 nucleotide sequence: TGTGCCAGCAGGGGGCGTGAGGGATATAATTCACCCCTCCACTTT. It translates to CASRGREGYNSPLHF.